One and the same sample provided the 11 T cell receptor beta chains below, sequenced in a study of shared clonotypes between healthy human individuals (TCRdb year 2020). CD8 naive samples consisted of CD45RO-negative cells that were positively selected for CCR7, yielding a CD45RA+CCR7+ population without TemRA cells. Preparation of the library involved the immunoSEQ multiplex PCR assay. Sourced from immuneACCESS, this table was stored by TCRdb with only in-frame sequences that have V and J called. A share of the clones is absent; for the studies checked, an unresolved V gene accounts for under half, and the remainder has no known explanation. A total of some 1,900,000 clones appear in this sample, roughly 95% of them only once. The ten largest clones take up roughly 1.2% of the sample. Sequenced: naive CD8+ T cells sorted from blood. The cell subset or site label for this specimen denotes: CD45RA+CCR7+. The receptors originated from a young man in good health.

The chain recombines TRBV7-8 with TRBJ2-1; D possibly matches TRBD1 or TRBD2 (5 bases each). Germline V gives CDR1 SGHVS, CDR2 FQNEAQ. Trimming took 2 bases from V and 4 from J, leaving 21 bases between them. This CDR3 region has 18 residues. CDR3 region: CASSLKMGGTDDYNEQFF. The CDR3 nucleotides read TGTGCCAGCAGCTTAAAAATGGGTGGGACGGACGATTACAATGAGCAGTTCTTC.

Only one count was recorded for this clone. The chain links TRBV5-4 to TRBJ1-1; TRBD1 matches at 10 bases. Germline CDR1 SGHNT, CDR2 YYREEE (reference sequence). The trim removed 4 bases at V and 0 bases at J, leaving 9 bases unmatched. The CDR3 sequence is 17 residues long. The CDR3 nucleotides are TGTGCCAGCAGCCTGCGGACAGGGGGGCCGTTGAACACTGAAGCTTTCTTT. It translates to CASSLRTGGPLNTEAFF.

The chain joins TRBV9 to TRBJ1-4, with 10 bases that match TRBD1. V lost 4 bases, J lost 0 bases, and 6 bases stayed unmatched. Germline V gives CDR1 SGDLS, CDR2 YYNGEE. The CDR3 totals 17 residues. For the CDR3, the DNA is TGTGCCAGCAGCCTCGGACAGGGGGAATCAACTAATGAAAAACTGTTTTTT. Its translation: CASSLGQGESTNEKLFF.

V usage is TRBV25-1 and J usage is TRBJ1-1; unclear D gene. The CDR3 consists of 13 residues. V dropped 9 bases and J dropped 0 bases, with 11 bases sitting between them. CDR1 and CDR2 (germline): MGHDK, SYGVNS. Here the CDR3 DNA reads TGTGCCAGTACTTCCGGCATGAACACTGAAGCTTTCTTT. Translating it yields CASTSGMNTEAFF.

The chain joins TRBV7-9 to TRBJ2-7; the match to TRBD2 covers 10 bases. Germline CDR1 SEHNR, CDR2 FQNEAQ (reference sequence). The CDR3 is 14 residues long. Trimming took 5 bases from V and 6 from J; bases not matched to a gene: 7. CDR3 in DNA: TGTGCCAGCAGCCCGCGACTAGCGGGTGTCGAGCAGTACTTC. It codes for CASSPRLAGVEQYF.

This rearrangement joins TRBV27 to TRBJ2-6; the match to TRBD2 covers 13 bases. V shed 6 bases, J shed 5 bases, and the junction held 10 bases outside the gene matches. CDR3 length equals 18 residues. Germline lookup yields CDR1 MNHEY and CDR2 SMNVEV (reference sequence). CDR3 in amino acids: CASRAGTSGVLWANVLTF. The CDR3 bases are TGTGCCAGCAGAGCCGGGACTAGCGGGGTCCTATGGGCCAACGTCCTGACTTTC.

This rearrangement joins TRBV30 to TRBJ2-1; 14 bases agree with TRBD2. The CDR3 has 13 amino acids. CDR1 GTSNPN and CDR2 SVGIG come from the germline V gene (reference sequence). The CDR3 nucleotides are TGTGCTGGCGGGACTAGCGGGAGAAATGAGCAGTTCTTC. Its protein is CAGGTSGRNEQFF.

The chain joins TRBV2 to TRBJ2-3; weak D call: TRBD2 (5 bases). The CDR3 consists of 15 residues. Trimming removed 6 bases from V and 2 bases from J, with 15 bases in between. Germline V gene data show CDR1 as SNHLY and CDR2 as FYNNEI. The CDR3 is CASRELALPTDTQYF. DNA for the CDR3: TGTGCCAGCAGAGAGCTAGCCCTACCCACAGATACGCAGTATTTT.

V usage is TRBV19 and J usage is TRBJ1-5; D is uncertain. V dropped 4 bases and J dropped 0 bases, with 13 bases sitting between them. The CDR3 sequence is 16 residues long. Germline V CDR1 and CDR2: LNHDA, SQIVND (reference sequence). The CDR3 DNA follows: TGTGCCAGTAGTAGCCAGGATCTTTATAGCAATCAGCCCCAGCATTTT. Encoded protein: CASSSQDLYSNQPQHF.

The chain couples TRBV7-9 to TRBJ2-5; D is unclear. The J call could be wrong; TRBJ2-7 is a better fit for the DNA end. Looked up from germline, CDR1 is SEHNR and CDR2 is FQNEAQ (reference sequence). The CDR3 contains 12 residues. CDR3 loop: CASSSLNYEQYF. The CDR3, as DNA: TGTGCCAGCAGCTCGCTAAACTACGAGCAGTACTTC.

The gene calls are TRBV30 and TRBJ2-7; 8 nucleotides agree with TRBD1. The CDR3 has 13 amino acids. In germline, CDR1 is GTSNPN, CDR2 SVGIG (reference sequence). V trimming: 2 bases; J trimming: 2 bases; junction bases outside the gene matches: 2. This chain's CDR3 is CAWSSGQAYEQYF. The CDR3 DNA is TGTGCCTGGAGTTCGGGACAGGCCTACGAGCAGTACTTC.